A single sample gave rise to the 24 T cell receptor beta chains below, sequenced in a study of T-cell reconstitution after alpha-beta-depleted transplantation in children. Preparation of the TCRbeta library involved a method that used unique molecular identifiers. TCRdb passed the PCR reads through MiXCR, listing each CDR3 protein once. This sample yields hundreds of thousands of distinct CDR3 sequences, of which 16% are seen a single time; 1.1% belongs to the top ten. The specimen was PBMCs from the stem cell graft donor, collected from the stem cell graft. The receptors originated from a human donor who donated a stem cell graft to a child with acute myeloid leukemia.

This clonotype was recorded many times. CDR3 sequence (DNA): TGTGCCAGCAGTTTGTCCCTGGGGCAGTTCTTC. Protein product: CASSLSLGQFF. The chain uses TRBV12-3 or TRBV12-4 and TRBJ2-1, with D hard to call. The CDR3 runs 11 residues. V was trimmed by 3 bases and J by 12 bases, leaving 9 bases between them.

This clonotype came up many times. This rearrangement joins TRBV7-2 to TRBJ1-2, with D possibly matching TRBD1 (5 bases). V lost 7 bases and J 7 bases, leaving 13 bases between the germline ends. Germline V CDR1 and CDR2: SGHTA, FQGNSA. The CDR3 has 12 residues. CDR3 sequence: CASTARRAGYTF. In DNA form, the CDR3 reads TGTGCCAGCACCGCCCGCAGGGCTGGCTACACCTTC.

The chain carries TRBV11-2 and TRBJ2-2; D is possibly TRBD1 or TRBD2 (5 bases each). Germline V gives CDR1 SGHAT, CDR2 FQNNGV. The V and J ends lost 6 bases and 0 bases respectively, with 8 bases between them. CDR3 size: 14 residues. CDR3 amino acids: CASRGTTNTGELFF. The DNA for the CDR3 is TGTGCCAGCAGAGGGACCACGAACACCGGGGAGCTGTTTTTT.

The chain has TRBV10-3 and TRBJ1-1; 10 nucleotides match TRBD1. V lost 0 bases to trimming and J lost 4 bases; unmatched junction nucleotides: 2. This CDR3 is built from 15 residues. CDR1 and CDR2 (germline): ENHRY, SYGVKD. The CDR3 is CAISESRTGGTEAFF. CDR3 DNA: TGTGCCATCAGTGAGTCGAGGACAGGGGGCACTGAAGCTTTCTTT.

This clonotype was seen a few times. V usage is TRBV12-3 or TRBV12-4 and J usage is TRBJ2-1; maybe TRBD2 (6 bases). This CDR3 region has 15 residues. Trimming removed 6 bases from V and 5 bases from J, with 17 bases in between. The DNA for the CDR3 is TGTGCCAGCAGAACCGCGGGGTCGGGGGACAATGAGCAGTTCTTC. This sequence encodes CASRTAGSGDNEQFF.

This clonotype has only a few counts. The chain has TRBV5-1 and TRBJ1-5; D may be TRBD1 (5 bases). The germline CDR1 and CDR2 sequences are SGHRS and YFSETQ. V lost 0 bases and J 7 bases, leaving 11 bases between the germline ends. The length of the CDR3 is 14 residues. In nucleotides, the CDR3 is TGCGCCAGCAGCTTGGTGGCAGGGAGCCAGCCCCAGCATTTT. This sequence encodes CASSLVAGSQPQHF.

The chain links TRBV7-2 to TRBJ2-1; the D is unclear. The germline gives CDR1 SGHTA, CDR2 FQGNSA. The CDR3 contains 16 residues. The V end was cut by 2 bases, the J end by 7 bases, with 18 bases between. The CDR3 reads CASSLRSSENYNEQFF. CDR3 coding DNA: TGTGCCAGCAGCTTAAGGAGCAGCGAGAACTATAATGAGCAGTTCTTC.

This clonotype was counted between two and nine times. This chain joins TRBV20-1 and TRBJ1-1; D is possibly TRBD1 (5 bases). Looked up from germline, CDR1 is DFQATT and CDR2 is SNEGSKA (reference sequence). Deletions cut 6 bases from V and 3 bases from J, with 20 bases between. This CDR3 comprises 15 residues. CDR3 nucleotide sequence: TGCAGTGCGAGGGGATGGGACGCAAGGGACACTGAAGCTTTCTTT. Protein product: CSARGWDARDTEAFF.

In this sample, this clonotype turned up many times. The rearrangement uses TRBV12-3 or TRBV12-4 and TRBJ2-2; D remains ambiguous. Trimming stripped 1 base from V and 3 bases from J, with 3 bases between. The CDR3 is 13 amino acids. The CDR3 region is CASSLGHTGELFF. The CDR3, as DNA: TGTGCCAGCAGTTTAGGGCACACCGGGGAGCTGTTTTTT.

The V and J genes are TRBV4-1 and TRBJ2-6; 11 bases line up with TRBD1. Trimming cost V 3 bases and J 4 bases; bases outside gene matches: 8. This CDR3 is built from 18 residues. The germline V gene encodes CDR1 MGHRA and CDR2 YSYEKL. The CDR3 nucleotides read TGCGCCAGCAGCCATGATGGACAGGGGGCGCGAGGGGCCAACGTCCTGACTTTC. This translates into CASSHDGQGARGANVLTF.

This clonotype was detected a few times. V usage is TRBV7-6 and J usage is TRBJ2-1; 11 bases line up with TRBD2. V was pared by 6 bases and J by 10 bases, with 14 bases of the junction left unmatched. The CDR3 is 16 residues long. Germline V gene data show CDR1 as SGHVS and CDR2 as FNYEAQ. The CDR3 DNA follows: TGTGCCAGCAGAGCTAGCGGGGGGACCCCCCGGAGCGAGCAGTTCTTC. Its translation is CASRASGGTPRSEQFF.

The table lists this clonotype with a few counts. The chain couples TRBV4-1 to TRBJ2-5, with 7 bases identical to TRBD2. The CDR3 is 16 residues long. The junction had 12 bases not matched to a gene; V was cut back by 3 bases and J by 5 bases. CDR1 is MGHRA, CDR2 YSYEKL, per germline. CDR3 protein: CASSHLLAGTQETQYF. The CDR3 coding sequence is TGCGCCAGCAGCCACCTCTTAGCGGGTACGCAGGAGACCCAGTACTTC.

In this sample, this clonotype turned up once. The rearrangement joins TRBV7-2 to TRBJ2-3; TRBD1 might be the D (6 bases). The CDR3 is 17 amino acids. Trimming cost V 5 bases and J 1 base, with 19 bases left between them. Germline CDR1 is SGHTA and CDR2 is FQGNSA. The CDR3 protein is CASSVIPTGLGTDTQYF. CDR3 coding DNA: TGTGCCAGCAGCGTTATTCCTACAGGGTTAGGCACAGATACGCAGTATTTT. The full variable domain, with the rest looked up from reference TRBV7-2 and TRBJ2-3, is GAGVSQSPSNKVTEKGKDVELRCDPISGHTALYWYRQSLGQGLEFLIYFQGNSAPDKSGLPSDRFSAERTGGSVSTLTIQRTQQEDSAVYLCASSVIPTGLGTDTQYFGPGTRLTVL.

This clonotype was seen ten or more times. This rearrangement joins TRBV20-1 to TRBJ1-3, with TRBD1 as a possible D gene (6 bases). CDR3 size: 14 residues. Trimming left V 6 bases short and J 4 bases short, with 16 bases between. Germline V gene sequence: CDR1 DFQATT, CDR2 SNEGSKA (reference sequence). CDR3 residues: CSAAAGAFGNTIYF. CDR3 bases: TGCAGTGCCGCGGCAGGGGCATTCGGAAACACCATATATTTT.

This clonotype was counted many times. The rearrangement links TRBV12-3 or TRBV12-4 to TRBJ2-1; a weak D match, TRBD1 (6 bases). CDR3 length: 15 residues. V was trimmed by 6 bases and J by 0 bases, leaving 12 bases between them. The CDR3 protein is CASRPTGISYNEQFF. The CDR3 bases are TGTGCCAGCAGACCTACAGGGATCTCCTACAATGAGCAGTTCTTC.

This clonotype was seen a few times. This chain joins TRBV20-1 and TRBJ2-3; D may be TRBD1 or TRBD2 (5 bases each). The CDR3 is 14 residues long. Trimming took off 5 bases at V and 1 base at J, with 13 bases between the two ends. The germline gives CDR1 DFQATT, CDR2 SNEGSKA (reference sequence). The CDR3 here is CSAWGRPGTDTQYF. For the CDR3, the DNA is TGCAGTGCTTGGGGACGACCCGGCACAGATACGCAGTATTTT.

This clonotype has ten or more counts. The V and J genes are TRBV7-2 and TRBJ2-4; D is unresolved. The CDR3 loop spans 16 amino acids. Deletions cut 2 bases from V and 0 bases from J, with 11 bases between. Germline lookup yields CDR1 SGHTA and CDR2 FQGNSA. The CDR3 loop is CASSLRWSRAKNIQYF. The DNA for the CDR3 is TGTGCCAGCAGCTTAAGGTGGTCAAGAGCCAAAAACATTCAGTACTTC.

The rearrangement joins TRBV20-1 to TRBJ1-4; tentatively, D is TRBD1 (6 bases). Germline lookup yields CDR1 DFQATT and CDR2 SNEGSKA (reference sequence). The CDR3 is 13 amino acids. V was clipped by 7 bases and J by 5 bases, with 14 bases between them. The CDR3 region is CSVRGQGNEKLFF. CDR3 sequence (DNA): TGCAGTGTGAGAGGGCAGGGGAATGAAAAACTGTTTTTT.

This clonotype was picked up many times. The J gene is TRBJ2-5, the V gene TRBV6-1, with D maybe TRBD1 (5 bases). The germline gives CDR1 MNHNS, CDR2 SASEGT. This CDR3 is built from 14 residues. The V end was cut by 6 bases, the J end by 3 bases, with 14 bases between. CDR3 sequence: CASSWTRVEETQYF. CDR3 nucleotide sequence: TGTGCCAGCAGCTGGACCAGGGTAGAAGAGACCCAGTACTTC.

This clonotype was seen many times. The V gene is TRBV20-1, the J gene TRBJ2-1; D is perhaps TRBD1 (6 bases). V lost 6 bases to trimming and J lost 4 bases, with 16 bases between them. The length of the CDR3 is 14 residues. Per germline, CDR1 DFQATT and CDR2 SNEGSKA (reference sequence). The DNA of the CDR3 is TGCAGTGCGAGAATTGTAGGGGGTTACAATGAGCAGTTCTTC. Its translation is CSARIVGGYNEQFF.

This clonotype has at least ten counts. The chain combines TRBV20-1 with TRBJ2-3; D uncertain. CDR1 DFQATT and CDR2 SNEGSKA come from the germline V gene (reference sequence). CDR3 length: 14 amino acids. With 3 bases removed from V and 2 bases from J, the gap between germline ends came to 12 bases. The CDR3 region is CSASAALFTDTQYF. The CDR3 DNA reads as TGCAGTGCTAGCGCGGCTCTTTTCACAGATACGCAGTATTTT.

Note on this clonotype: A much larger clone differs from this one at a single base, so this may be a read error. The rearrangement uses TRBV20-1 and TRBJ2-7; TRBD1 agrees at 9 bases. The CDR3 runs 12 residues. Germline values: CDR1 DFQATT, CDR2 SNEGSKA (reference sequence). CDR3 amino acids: CSAWTGASDQYV. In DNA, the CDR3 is TGCAGCGCCTGGACAGGGGCGAGCGACCAGTACGTC.

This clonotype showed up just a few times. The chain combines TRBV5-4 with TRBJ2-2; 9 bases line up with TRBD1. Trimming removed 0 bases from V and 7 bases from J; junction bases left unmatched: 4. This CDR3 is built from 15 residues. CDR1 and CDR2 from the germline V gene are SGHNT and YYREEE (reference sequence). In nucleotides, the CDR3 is TGTGCCAGCAGCTTGGACAGGGGGCATAACGGGGAGCTGTTTTTT. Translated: CASSLDRGHNGELFF.

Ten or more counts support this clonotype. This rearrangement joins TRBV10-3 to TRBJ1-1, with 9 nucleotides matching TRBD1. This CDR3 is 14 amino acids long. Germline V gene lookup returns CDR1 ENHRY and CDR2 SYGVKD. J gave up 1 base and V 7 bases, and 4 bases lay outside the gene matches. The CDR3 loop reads CAIISDRGNTEAFF. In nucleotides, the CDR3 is TGTGCCATCATTTCGGACAGGGGGAACACTGAAGCTTTCTTT.